The next 26 T cell receptor beta chains were all read from a single sample in a study of cytomegalovirus exposure and HLA in healthy donors. The primer mix had 60 Vbeta and 13 Jbeta primers. Measured with immunoSEQ multiplex PCR; TCRdb has only the in-frame clones, and not every one. This sample has 100,000 to 150,000 clones, with over 60% found just once. The specimen sequenced was PBMCs. All receptors come from a woman aged 40 to 49 in good health and CMV-seropositive.

The chain combines TRBV4-2 with TRBJ1-2, with TRBD1 matching over 7 bases. CDR1 is LGHNA, CDR2 YNFKEQ, per germline. The CDR3 runs 15 residues. Trimming took 2 bases from V and 7 from J; bases not matched to a gene: 10. CDR3 DNA sequence: TGTGCCAGCAGCCAAACCTCGACAGGGTTTGTTGGCTACACCTTC. This encodes CASSQTSTGFVGYTF.

V gene TRBV11-2 combines with J gene TRBJ2-7; D is unclear. The CDR3 runs 11 residues. Trimming took off 5 bases at V and 4 bases at J, with 6 bases between the two ends. The germline V gene encodes CDR1 SGHAT and CDR2 FQNNGV. The CDR3 sequence is CASSVSYEQYF. Here the CDR3 DNA reads TGTGCCAGCAGCGTCTCGTACGAGCAGTACTTC.

The V call is TRBV19, the J call TRBJ2-2, with TRBD2 matching 13 bases. This CDR3 is 18 amino acids long. In germline, CDR1 is LNHDA, CDR2 SQIVND (reference sequence). Germline trimming cut 1 base from V and 1 base from J; bases unmatched to any gene: 3. The CDR3, as DNA: TGTGCCAGTAGTATAGGACTAGCGGGAGGTCGGAACACCGGGGAGCTGTTTTTT. It translates to CASSIGLAGGRNTGELFF.

The chain employs TRBV19 and TRBJ2-3, with TRBD2 as a possible D gene (7 bases). V was pared by 6 bases and J by 5 bases, with 15 bases between. The germline V gene encodes CDR1 LNHDA and CDR2 SQIVND (reference sequence). The CDR3 totals 14 residues. Written as DNA, the CDR3 is TGTGCCAGTAGGAGGGGGGACTATGAAGATACGCAGTATTTT. Its protein is CASRRGDYEDTQYF.

V and J are TRBV9 and TRBJ2-1, with 9 positions matching TRBD2. Trimming at V came to 0 bases and at J to 5 bases, leaving 3 bases not matched to a gene. The V gene's germline CDR1 is SGDLS and CDR2 YYNGEE. The CDR3 contains 15 residues. The CDR3, as DNA: TGTGCCAGCAGCGTAGGACTAGCGGATAACAATGAGCAGTTCTTC. Its protein is CASSVGLADNNEQFF.

The V and J genes are TRBV11-2 and TRBJ2-5; 7 nucleotides match TRBD1. V shed 5 bases and J 0 bases; nucleotides not matched to a gene: 6. This CDR3 has 15 amino acids. Looked up from germline, CDR1 is SGHAT and CDR2 is FQNNGV. The CDR3 DNA sequence: TGTGCCAGCAGCCCGGGACAGACCTACCAAGAGACCCAGTACTTC. Residues: CASSPGQTYQETQYF.

The chain combines TRBV2 with TRBJ1-6; D might be TRBD1 (5 bases). The V end was cut by 7 bases, the J end by 9 bases, with 16 bases between. CDR3 size: 14 residues. The germline V gene encodes CDR1 SNHLY and CDR2 FYNNEI. The CDR3 DNA follows: TGTGCCAGCATTTTCGACGGGGGTGGTTCACCCCTCCACTTT. Protein sequence: CASIFDGGGSPLHF.

The rearrangement joins TRBV5-6 to TRBJ1-6; D may be TRBD1 (5 bases). The CDR3 contains 15 residues. V shed 0 bases and J shed 8 bases, with 12 bases lying between them. Per the germline V gene, CDR1 is SGHDT and CDR2 is YYEEEE. The CDR3 spells CASSLDGGGYSPLHF. CDR3 coding DNA: TGTGCCAGCAGCTTGGACGGGGGGGGTTATTCACCCCTCCACTTT.

J is TRBJ2-1 and V is TRBV4-1, with 8 bases identical to TRBD2. V shed 2 bases, J shed 4 bases, and the junction held 7 bases outside the gene matches. The CDR3 extends over 16 amino acids. Germline assignment: CDR1 MGHRA and CDR2 YSYEKL. The CDR3 sequence is CASSQHQREPYNEQFF. The CDR3, as DNA: TGCGCCAGCAGCCAACATCAGCGGGAGCCTTACAATGAGCAGTTCTTC.

V and J are TRBV7-8 and TRBJ1-1; 7 nucleotides align to TRBD1. The CDR3 is 13 residues long. CDR1 and CDR2 from the germline V gene are SGHVS and FQNEAQ. With V trimmed by 8 bases and J by 4 bases, 7 bases remained unmatched. CDR3 in DNA: TGTGCCAGCGGAAGACAGGGAACCACTGAAGCTTTCTTT. Its translation: CASGRQGTTEAFF. The full variable domain, in which reference TRBV7-8 and TRBJ1-1 provide the parts outside the CDR3, is GAGVSQSPRYKVAKRGQDVALRCDPISGHVSLFWYQQALGQGPEFLTYFQNEAQLDKSGLPSDRFFAERPEGSVSTLKIQRTQQEDSAVYLCASGRQGTTEAFFGQGTRLTVV.

The CDR3 nucleotides read TGTGCCAGCAGTTACCTGACTAGCGGGAGGGCCTACGAGCAGTACTTC. Its protein is CASSYLTSGRAYEQYF. The J gene is TRBJ2-7, the V gene TRBV6-5; 14 bases align to TRBD2. The CDR3 contains 16 residues. V shed 2 bases, J shed 2 bases, and the junction held 2 bases outside the gene matches. Germline CDR1 MNHEY, CDR2 SVGAGI.

The J gene is TRBJ1-1, the V gene TRBV7-3; D is unclear. This CDR3 region has 14 residues. The V gene lost 3 bases and the J gene lost 6 bases, with 14 bases spanning the gap. Germline-derived CDR1 and CDR2 are SGHTA and FQGTGA. CDR3 DNA sequence: TGTGCCAGCAGCTTTTACCCTCTCAGCGCTGAAGCTTTCTTT. It yields the protein CASSFYPLSAEAFF.

The chain joins TRBV28 to TRBJ1-5; 7 bases line up with TRBD1. CDR1 is MDHEN and CDR2 is SYDVKM in the germline V gene. J gave up 2 bases and V 3 bases, and 7 bases lay outside the gene matches. This CDR3 spans 16 amino acids. CDR3 protein: CASSLPTGQGNQPQHF. DNA of the CDR3: TGTGCCAGCAGTTTGCCGACAGGGCAGGGCAATCAGCCCCAGCATTTT.

The V call is TRBV15, the J call TRBJ2-1; the match to TRBD2 covers 10 bases. With V trimmed by 1 base and J by 0 bases, 3 bases remained unmatched. This CDR3 has 17 amino acids. The V gene's germline CDR1 is LNHNV and CDR2 YYDKDF (reference sequence). CDR3 residues: CATSRGASGSSYNEQFF. CDR3 in DNA: TGTGCCACCAGCAGAGGGGCTAGCGGGAGCTCCTACAATGAGCAGTTCTTC.

V usage is TRBV6-1 and J usage is TRBJ2-7, with TRBD2 matching over 7 bases. The junction had 6 bases not matched to a gene; V was cut back by 7 bases and J by 3 bases. The CDR3 is made up of 13 amino acids. The germline CDR1 and CDR2 sequences are MNHNS and SASEGT. In DNA form, the CDR3 reads TGTGCCAGCACCGCAATAGCGGGCTACGAGCAGTACTTC. It is translated as CASTAIAGYEQYF.

This clone was seen a few times. The chain employs TRBV28 and TRBJ1-1, with unresolved D. Germline V gene data show CDR1 as MDHEN and CDR2 as SYDVKM. The CDR3 contains 15 residues. V was pared by 9 bases and J by 4 bases, with 21 bases between. CDR3 bases: TGTGCCAGTGGTGGAGGCGCCCTAGAGGGCACTGAAGCTTTCTTT. Its translation is CASGGGALEGTEAFF.

This clone appeared a few times. The V gene is TRBV6-1, the J gene TRBJ1-1; 8 positions agree with TRBD1. The trim removed 4 bases at V and 3 bases at J, leaving 1 base unmatched. This CDR3 has 13 residues. The V gene's germline CDR1 is MNHNS and CDR2 SASEGT. In DNA, the CDR3 is TGTGCCAGCAGTGCGGACAGGGACACTGAAGCTTTCTTT. Protein: CASSADRDTEAFF.

This chain joins TRBV11-2 and TRBJ1-5; 7 nucleotides agree with TRBD1. There are 15 residues in the CDR3. Germline V gives CDR1 SGHAT, CDR2 FQNNGV. Losses at the gene ends were 1 base for V and 8 bases for J; bases not matched to a gene: 8. The CDR3 coding sequence is TGTGCCAGCAGCTTAGTCGGGGCAGGGGGAAAGCCCCAGCATTTT. Translated: CASSLVGAGGKPQHF. The complete variable domain, with remaining parts taken from reference TRBV11-2 and TRBJ1-5, reads EAGVAQSPRYKIIEKRQSVAFWCNPISGHATLYWYQQILGQGPKLLIQFQNNGVVDDSQLPKDRFSAERLKGVDSTLKIQPAKLEDSAVYLCASSLVGAGGKPQHFGDGTRLSIL.

This chain connects TRBV7-8 to TRBJ2-7, with D perhaps TRBD2 (5 bases). Germline-derived CDR1 and CDR2 are SGHVS and FQNEAQ. The length of the CDR3 is 15 residues. Trimming took off 0 bases at V and 4 bases at J, with 13 bases between the two ends. CDR3 DNA sequence: TGTGCCAGCAGCTTAGCCTTTGGTAGCGTATACGAGCAGTACTTC. Translated, it gives CASSLAFGSVYEQYF.

This clone occurred a few times. This chain joins TRBV10-3 and TRBJ2-2; D call uncertain. This CDR3 region has 12 residues. Germline lookup yields CDR1 ENHRY and CDR2 SYGVKD. V was trimmed by 10 bases and J by 2 bases, leaving 8 bases between them. CDR3 in DNA: TGTGCCACAGGCGCCAACACCGGGGAGCTGTTTTTT. This gives the protein CATGANTGELFF.

The chain couples TRBV6-6 to TRBJ1-2, with TRBD1 as a possible D gene (6 bases). Trimming removed 5 bases from V and 3 bases from J, with 10 bases in between. There are 13 residues in the CDR3. CDR1 is MNHNY, CDR2 SVGAGI, per germline (reference sequence). CDR3: CASSRGRDYGYTF. The CDR3 nucleotides are TGTGCCAGCAGTAGGGGGAGGGACTATGGCTACACCTTC.

The V and J genes are TRBV11-3 and TRBJ2-3, with 11 bases aligning to TRBD2. V was pared by 3 bases and J by 6 bases, with 8 bases of the junction left unmatched. Germline V gene data show CDR1 as SGHNT and CDR2 as YENEEA. This CDR3 is built from 16 residues. For the CDR3, the DNA is TGTGCCAGCAGCTTCCGACTAGCGGGAAGCGCGGATACGCAGTATTTT. Its translation is CASSFRLAGSADTQYF.

Only one count was recorded for this clone. This chain links TRBV5-4 with TRBJ2-7, with a weak D call TRBD2 (5 bases). The CDR3 is 11 residues long. Trimming left V 3 bases short and J 6 bases short, with 7 bases between. CDR1 is SGHNT and CDR2 is YYREEE in the germline V gene (reference sequence). As DNA, the CDR3 is TGTGCCAGCAGCTCGACTACCGAGCAGTACTTC. This sequence encodes CASSSTTEQYF.

This chain links TRBV11-3 with TRBJ2-3, with 7 bases aligning to TRBD1. The CDR3 runs 14 residues. J was trimmed by 3 bases and V by 5 bases; bases with no gene match: 5. CDR1 and CDR2 from the germline V gene are SGHNT and YENEEA. The CDR3 DNA sequence: TGTGCCAGCAGCCCGGGACAGAATACAGATACGCAGTATTTT. Encoded protein: CASSPGQNTDTQYF.

As DNA, the CDR3 is TGTGCCAGCAGCTTAGATCTGGGGCATGGCTACACCTTC. Translation: CASSLDLGHGYTF. The chain employs TRBV7-9 and TRBJ1-2, with D perhaps matching TRBD1 (5 bases). In germline, CDR1 is SEHNR, CDR2 FQNEAQ (reference sequence). The CDR3 totals 13 residues. Trimming stripped 1 base from V and 6 bases from J, with 9 bases between.

This chain links TRBV19 with TRBJ2-3, with 11 bases matching TRBD2. CDR3 length: 16 residues. V shed 5 bases, J shed 0 bases, and the junction held 4 bases outside the gene matches. Germline-derived CDR1 and CDR2 are LNHDA and SQIVND (reference sequence). CDR3 in DNA: TGTGCCAGTAGTTTCTTAGCGGGAGGGAGCACAGATACGCAGTATTTT. Its translation: CASSFLAGGSTDTQYF.